Below are 8 T cell receptor beta chains sequenced from a single sample in a study of T cell responses to AZD1222 COVID-19 vaccine. TCRdb keeps only in-frame clones here, not all; method: immunoSEQ multiplex PCR. The table records roughly 120,000 clones, 92% of them present only once. The source was peripheral blood, collected 28 days after the second AZD1222 dose. The receptors were sampled from an adult who received the AZD1222 COVID-19 vaccine.

The J gene is TRBJ2-3, the V gene TRBV10-2, with TRBD1 as a possible D gene (6 bases). This CDR3 is 12 amino acids long. Germline-derived CDR1 and CDR2 are WSHSY and SAAADI. The V gene lost 6 bases and the J gene lost 7 bases, with 11 bases spanning the gap. This CDR3 is CASSNRAYTQYF. DNA of the CDR3: TGCGCCAGCAGCAACAGGGCATATACGCAGTATTTT.

This clone has only one observation. The chain employs TRBV28 and TRBJ2-1, with D perhaps assigned TRBD1 or TRBD2 (5 bases each). Germline lookup yields CDR1 MDHEN and CDR2 SYDVKM. With 5 bases removed from V and 12 bases from J, the gap between germline ends came to 14 bases. The CDR3 loop spans 12 amino acids. As DNA, the CDR3 is TGTGCCAGCAGTCTCGGGACCGCCAGGCAGTTCTTC. It translates to CASSLGTARQFF. The whole variable domain, filled in from reference TRBV28 and TRBJ2-1, reads DVKVTQSSRYLVKRTGEKVFLECVQDMDHENMFWYRQDPGLGLRLIYFSYDVKMKEKGDIPEGYSVSREKKERFSLILESASTNQTSMYLCASSLGTARQFFGPGTRLTVL.

The rearrangement links TRBV5-1 to TRBJ2-3, with a possible D match to TRBD1 (6 bases). CDR3 length: 14 residues. V shed 4 bases and J shed 2 bases, with 11 bases lying between them. CDR1 and CDR2 from the germline V gene are SGHRS and YFSETQ. In DNA, the CDR3 is TGCGCCAGCAGCCAGGACAGACCCACAGATACGCAGTATTTT. Protein sequence: CASSQDRPTDTQYF.

The chain carries TRBV7-9 and TRBJ1-2, with a tentative D call TRBD1 (5 bases). Germline V CDR1 and CDR2: SEHNR, FQNEAQ (reference sequence). Trimming took off 11 bases at V and 4 bases at J, with 17 bases between the two ends. This CDR3 has 13 residues. CDR3 coding DNA: TGTGCCTCGGCGGGGACGTTGTTCTATGGCTACACCTTC. It specifies CASAGTLFYGYTF.

CDR3 DNA sequence: TGTGCCAGTAGCAATACCGGGACAGGGGGCCAGCCCCAGCATTTT. It translates to CASSNTGTGGQPQHF. The chain links TRBV19 to TRBJ1-5, with 12 bases matching TRBD1. This CDR3 contains 15 residues. After removal of 6 bases from V and 7 bases from J, the junction contained 7 bases not matched to a gene. Germline V CDR1 and CDR2: LNHDA, SQIVND (reference sequence).

The rearrangement joins TRBV28 to TRBJ2-1; TRBD2 matches 11 bases. V dropped 6 bases and J dropped 7; count of bases not matched to a gene: 5. Germline V gene sequence: CDR1 MDHEN, CDR2 SYDVKM. The CDR3 has 14 amino acids. CDR3 sequence (DNA): TGTGCCAGCAGGCCTAGCGGGGGGCGTAATGAGCAGTTCTTC. Amino acids: CASRPSGGRNEQFF.

The J gene is TRBJ1-2, the V gene TRBV3-1 (or the pseudogene TRBV3-2), with 9 bases matching TRBD1. CDR1 LGHDT and CDR2 YNNKEL come from the germline V gene (reference sequence). The CDR3 extends over 15 amino acids. Germline trimming cut 4 bases from V and 8 bases from J; bases unmatched to any gene: 11. CDR3 residues: CASSLPGQGGGGYTF. DNA for the CDR3: TGTGCCAGCAGCCTACCGGGACAGGGAGGCGGGGGCTACACCTTC.

This chain uses TRBV18 with TRBJ1-2, with TRBD1 matching over 9 bases. Unmatched junction bases numbered 8, after V lost 6 bases and J lost 3 bases. Germline CDR1 KGHSH, CDR2 LQKENI. The CDR3 is 15 amino acids. CDR3 in DNA: TGTGCCAGCTCCCTATGGGGACAGGGTCACTATGGCTACACCTTC. The encoded protein is CASSLWGQGHYGYTF. The entire variable domain, with the rest obtained from reference TRBV18 and TRBJ1-2, is as follows: NAGVMQNPRHLVRRRGQEARLRCSPMKGHSHVYWYRQLPEEGLKFMVYLQKENIIDESGMPKERFSAEFPKEGPSILRIQQVVRGDSAAYFCASSLWGQGHYGYTFGSGTRLTVV.